This is a list of T cell receptor beta chains from one sample in a study of cytotoxic CD8 clonotypes in ibrutinib-treated CLL. TCRdb keeps only in-frame clones here, not all; method: immunoSEQ multiplex PCR. The table lists around 160,000 clones, nearly 90% of them singletons. The sample here was PBMCs, taken at disease progression, from a patient treated with ibrutinib. The receptors shown here come from a human donor with chronic lymphocytic leukemia. CDR3s include the opening cysteine and the closing phenylalanine or tryptophan. A D gene is named only where the DNA matches it firmly. Size tells how often a clone was seen (once, few, many) or the class of an expanded clone, and some rows leave it out.

cdr3_nt cdr3_aa clone_size j_call v_call d_call
TGTGCCAGCATGGTACATCAAAAAGAGACCCAGTACTTC CASMVHQKETQYF . TRBJ2-5 TRBV6-6 .
TGTGCCAGCAGTGAAGTTCGGGAGACCCAGTACTTC CASSEVRETQYF . TRBJ2-5 TRBV6-1 .
TGTGCCAGCAGCTTGGCGGATGAGCAGTTCTTC CASSLADEQFF . TRBJ2-1 TRBV5-4 .
TGCGCCAGCAGCCTAGGCGTACAGGAGAACACTGAAGCTTTCTTT CASSLGVQENTEAFF . TRBJ1-1 TRBV4-1 .
TGTGCCAGCAGCTTAACTTCACGTGGCACTGAAGCTTTCTTT CASSLTSRGTEAFF once TRBJ1-1 TRBV7-3 .
TGTGCCAGCAGAGCTAGCGGGTGGGAACAAGAGACCCAGTACTTC CASRASGWEQETQYF few TRBJ2-5 TRBV5-8 TRBD2
TGTGCCAGCGGGCTGGGCAATCAGCCCCAGCATTTT CASGLGNQPQHF few TRBJ1-5 TRBV7-9 .
TGTGCCAGCAGCCACAACCCGACTAGCACAGATACGCAGTATTTT CASSHNPTSTDTQYF . TRBJ2-3 TRBV11-2 .
TGTGCCAGCAGCCCCCCGCGGAACACTGAAGCTTTCTTT CASSPPRNTEAFF . TRBJ1-1 TRBV9 .
TGTGCCAGCAGTCCACCCTTAGGATCGGGGTTCCACGAGCAGTACTTC CASSPPLGSGFHEQYF . TRBJ2-7 TRBV28 .
TGTGCCAGCAGCGAAAAGCCGGGGCAGGGCACTGAAGCTTTCTTT CASSEKPGQGTEAFF few TRBJ1-1 TRBV7-3 .
TGTGCCAGCAGTCCTTGGGGACCCCCAGGTGAAGCTTTCTTT CASSPWGPPGEAFF . TRBJ1-1 TRBV28 .
TGCGCCAGCTGGGTGGGCGGGACGAACACCGGGGAGCTGTTTTTT CASWVGGTNTGELFF . TRBJ2-2 TRBV5-1 .